One sample yielded the 30 T cell receptor beta chains listed below, sequenced in a study of T cell repertoires in cytomegalovirus infection (dated by TCRdb to between 2018 and 2021). The sequencer was an Illumina HiSeq 1500. The public reads were quality trimmed at Q25 with fastp and then assembled into clones with MiXCR by TCRdb, keeping productive beta chains. Entries are consolidated by CDR3 protein sequence, retaining the most common genes and DNA. Counted in this sample were hundreds of thousands of distinct CDR3 sequences; approximately 33% of them appeared once. The leading ten clones occupy roughly 13% of the sample. Interpreted using the paper, the treatment or condition label stands for: in vitro stimulation with specific CMV peptide epitopes to enrich CMV-specific T cells. Antigens for these TCRs are unknown. The material sequenced was cultured CD8+ T cells from PBMCs, taken from culture after CMV antigen stimulation. The receptor source for this set is a human donor in good health (CMV status not recorded). Some clones in this sample may be carry-over from other donors' samples.

The chain is built from TRBV5-6 and TRBJ1-4; D unresolved. The CDR3 extends over 15 amino acids. Germline V gene data show CDR1 as SGHDT and CDR2 as YYEEEE. V lost 1 base to trimming and J lost 6 bases, with 13 bases between them. The DNA of the CDR3 is TGTGCCAGCAGCTTGAGCCGTCTAGGCGATGAAAAACTGTTTTTT. This sequence encodes CASSLSRLGDEKLFF.

In its sample, this clonotype was seen a few times. The chain employs TRBV3-1 and TRBJ1-2; 7 bases map to TRBD1. The V gene's germline CDR1 is LGHDT and CDR2 YNNKEL (reference sequence). This CDR3 comprises 12 residues. J gave up 8 bases and V 6 bases, and 6 bases lay outside the gene matches. The CDR3 reads CASRQGGIGYTF. The CDR3 nucleotides are TGTGCCAGCAGGCAGGGGGGGATCGGCTACACCTTC. The full variable domain, rest sourced from reference TRBV3-1 and TRBJ1-2, is DTAVSQTPKYLVTQMGNDKSIKCEQNLGHDTMYWYKQDSKKFLKIMFSYNNKELIINETVPNRFSPKSPDKAHLNLHINSLELGDSAVYFCASRQGGIGYTFGSGTRLTVV.

There are a few counts of this clonotype. The J gene is TRBJ2-7, the V gene TRBV5-6; TRBD2 aligns across 10 bases. The CDR3 contains 16 residues. The V gene end was trimmed by 2 bases and the J gene end by 0 bases; junction bases not matched to a gene: 5. Germline values: CDR1 SGHDT, CDR2 YYEEEE. CDR3 in DNA: TGTGCCAGCAGCTTAGGACTAGCGGACGTCTCCTACGAGCAGTACTTC. Its protein is CASSLGLADVSYEQYF.

The sample holds a few counts of this clonotype. This chain joins TRBV7-9 and TRBJ1-6; a possible D gene is TRBD1 (5 bases). The CDR3 is made up of 15 amino acids. The germline V gene encodes CDR1 SEHNR and CDR2 FQNEAQ (reference sequence). V lost 6 bases, J lost 6 bases, and 15 bases lay in between. CDR3 protein: CASRSRDRINSPLHF. The DNA for the CDR3 is TGTGCCAGCAGGTCCCGGGACCGGATTAATTCACCCCTCCACTTT.

This clonotype came up a few times. The chain links TRBV19 to TRBJ2-6, with 9 nucleotides matching TRBD2. The CDR3 is 18 amino acids. Trimming cost V 3 bases and J 4 bases; bases outside gene matches: 10. Per the germline V gene, CDR1 is LNHDA and CDR2 is SQIVND (reference sequence). In DNA, the CDR3 is TGTGCCAGTAGTATTGCTAGCGGGGCTTTATCCGGGGCCAACGTCCTGACTTTC. This encodes CASSIASGALSGANVLTF.

This chain uses TRBV7-9 with TRBJ2-7, with D possibly matching TRBD2 (6 bases). V lost 5 bases and J 3 bases, leaving 11 bases between the germline ends. This CDR3 has 13 amino acids. Looked up from germline, CDR1 is SEHNR and CDR2 is FQNEAQ (reference sequence). Here the CDR3 DNA reads TGTGCCAGCAGCCGGGGACTGGGCTACGAGCAGTACGTC. The encoded protein is CASSRGLGYEQYV.

The V call is TRBV7-9, the J call TRBJ2-3; 8 bases line up with TRBD1. The V and J ends lost 7 bases and 6 bases, in that order; junction bases with no gene match: 9. This CDR3 is 14 amino acids long. Germline CDR1 reads SEHNR; CDR2 reads FQNEAQ (reference sequence). CDR3 nucleotides: TGTGCCAGCACCGGACAGGGCGACCGCGATACGCAGTATTTT. This codes for CASTGQGDRDTQYF.

This chain uses TRBV6-5 with TRBJ1-2; 7 nucleotides agree with TRBD1. The CDR3 loop spans 14 amino acids. Germline trimming cut 1 base from V and 6 bases from J; bases unmatched to any gene: 5. Germline V lookup: CDR1 MNHEY, CDR2 SVGAGI. The CDR3 region is CASSYYRDRDGYTF. CDR3 bases: TGTGCCAGCAGTTACTACCGGGACAGAGATGGCTACACCTTC.

The gene calls are TRBV27 and TRBJ1-2, with D possibly TRBD1 on 5 matching bases. From germline, CDR1 is MNHEY and CDR2 SMNVEV (reference sequence). Trimming took 8 bases from V and 2 from J, leaving 24 bases between them. This CDR3 comprises 17 residues. The CDR3, as DNA: TGTGCCAGCCAGTCTCTTATGCCGGGACTGGTGAACTATGGCTACACCTTC. Its protein is CASQSLMPGLVNYGYTF.

Comment on this clonotype: The junction differs from germline at one of its ends, possibly a read error. V usage is TRBV6-5 and J usage is TRBJ2-1; the match to TRBD1 covers 7 bases. Germline CDR1 reads MNHEY; CDR2 reads SVGAGI. The CDR3 is 15 residues long. The CDR3 DNA reads as TGTGCCAACAGTCCCGACAGGGCCTCCTACAATGAGCAGTTCTTC. Amino acid sequence: CANSPDRASYNEQFF.

The V gene is TRBV27, the J gene TRBJ2-1; 10 bases agree with TRBD2. The CDR3 has 15 amino acids. CDR1 and CDR2 from the germline V gene are MNHEY and SMNVEV (reference sequence). J lost 6 bases, V lost 6 bases, and 8 bases had no gene match. DNA for the CDR3: TGTGCCAGCAGCCCAGCGGGGGGGCATTTCAATGAGCAGTTCTTC. Translated: CASSPAGGHFNEQFF.

This clonotype was detected ten times or more. The chain couples TRBV7-2 to TRBJ2-6; D unresolved. The germline V and J ends were trimmed by 3 bases and 10 bases, with 10 bases remaining between them. In germline, CDR1 is SGHTA, CDR2 FQGNSA. This CDR3 contains 13 residues. The CDR3 is CASSFVLGNVLTF. The CDR3 DNA reads TGTGCCAGCAGCTTCGTCCTTGGAAACGTCCTGACTTTC.

This clonotype turned up a few times. The chain couples TRBV29-1 to TRBJ1-1; D is uncertain. This CDR3 has 11 amino acids. The ends were cut back, 6 bases at V and 1 base at J, with 6 bases in the middle. CDR1 is SQVTM, CDR2 ANQGSEA, per germline. The CDR3 nucleotides are TGCAGCGTAAATAGGAACACTGAAGCTTTCTTT. This gives the protein CSVNRNTEAFF.

There are many counts of this clonotype. This chain links TRBV7-6 with TRBJ2-7, with 8 bases lining up with TRBD2. The CDR3 is 13 residues long. Germline-derived CDR1 and CDR2 are SGHVS and FNYEAQ. J was trimmed by 3 bases and V by 5 bases; bases with no gene match: 3. The CDR3 DNA reads TGTGCCAGCAGCCAAGGGACTAGCTACGAGCAGTACTTC. Its translation is CASSQGTSYEQYF.

This chain joins TRBV6-2 or TRBV6-3 and TRBJ2-5; no firm D call. Trimming left V 5 bases short and J 1 base short, with 14 bases between. The germline CDR1 and CDR2 sequences are MNHEY and SVGEGT. The CDR3 is 15 residues long. The CDR3 bases are TGTGCCAGCAGTCCGAACGGATTTTTCCAAGAGACCCAGTACTTC. Amino acid sequence: CASSPNGFFQETQYF.

The rearrangement uses TRBV19 and TRBJ2-3; possible D gene TRBD1, 6 bases. The V gene lost 3 bases and the J gene lost 2 bases, with 12 bases spanning the gap. Germline V CDR1 and CDR2: LNHDA, SQIVND (reference sequence). The CDR3 consists of 15 residues. DNA of the CDR3: TGTGCCAGTAGTATCTGGGACACCAACACAGATACGCAGTATTTT. As protein: CASSIWDTNTDTQYF. Supplemented by reference TRBV19 and TRBJ2-3, the full variable domain reads DGGITQSPKYLFRKEGQNVTLSCEQNLNHDAMYWYRQDPGQGLRLIYYSQIVNDFQKGDIAEGYSVSREKKESFPLTVTSAQKNPTAFYLCASSIWDTNTDTQYFGPGTRLTVL.

The CDR3 bases are TGTGCCAGCAGTTACGGTGCGGGCTCAGGGAACACTGAAGCTTTCTTT. This encodes CASSYGAGSGNTEAFF. J is TRBJ1-1 and V is TRBV6-6, with D unresolved. The CDR3 length is 16 residues. V was clipped by 2 bases and J by 1 base, with 14 bases between them. Germline V gives CDR1 MNHNY, CDR2 SVGAGI (reference sequence).

This sequence joins TRBV5-1 and TRBJ2-2, with unresolved D. Germline V gene sequence: CDR1 SGHRS, CDR2 YFSETQ. CDR3 size: 14 residues. V lost 7 bases, J lost 1 base, and 11 bases lay in between. CDR3 nucleotide sequence: TGCGCCAGCGGGGATGGGGTGAACACCGGGGAGCTGTTTTTT. Residues: CASGDGVNTGELFF.

J is TRBJ2-2 and V is TRBV27; D gene unclear. CDR3 length equals 14 residues. Trimming shortened V by 5 bases and J by 6 bases, and 13 bases separated the two germline ends. Germline CDR1 reads MNHEY; CDR2 reads SMNVEV (reference sequence). The CDR3 DNA follows: TGTGCCAGCAGTACCCCCGCGGTGGCCGGGGAGCTGTTTTTT. Its protein product is CASSTPAVAGELFF.

This clonotype showed up many times. The chain joins TRBV7-6 to TRBJ2-5, with 10 positions matching TRBD2. Germline trimming cut 2 bases from V and 4 bases from J; bases unmatched to any gene: 7. This CDR3 is built from 16 residues. The V gene's germline CDR1 is SGHVS and CDR2 FNYEAQ. The CDR3 DNA reads TGTGCCAGCAGCTTACGAGGGCTAGCGGGGGTAGAGACCCAGTACTTC. Protein product: CASSLRGLAGVETQYF.

The sample holds a few counts of this clonotype. The chain links TRBV7-9 to TRBJ2-5; 7 nucleotides match TRBD1. This CDR3 region has 14 residues. CDR1 is SEHNR and CDR2 is FQNEAQ in the germline V gene (reference sequence). J gave up 5 bases and V 6 bases, and 9 bases lay outside the gene matches. DNA for the CDR3: TGTGCCAGCAGAGATGAGGGGGCAGATGAGACCCAGTACTTC. Amino acids: CASRDEGADETQYF. The whole variable domain, filled in from reference TRBV7-9 and TRBJ2-5, reads DTGVSQNPRHKITKRGQNVTFRCDPISEHNRLYWYRQTLGQGPEFLTYFQNEAQLEKSRLLSDRFSAERPKGSFSTLEIQRTEQGDSAMYLCASRDEGADETQYFGPGTRLLVL.

This clonotype was counted ten times or more. The rearrangement joins TRBV7-6 to TRBJ1-1; D possibly corresponds to TRBD1 (6 bases). V was pared by 0 bases and J by 5 bases, with 16 bases between. The CDR3 contains 16 residues. CDR1 SGHVS and CDR2 FNYEAQ come from the germline V gene. Here the CDR3 reads CASSLAVSGAMTEAFF. For the CDR3, the DNA is TGTGCCAGCAGCTTAGCGGTTTCAGGGGCGATGACTGAAGCTTTCTTT.

This clonotype was observed a few times. This chain joins TRBV2 and TRBJ2-3; D may be TRBD1 (5 bases). Between the trimmed V and J ends, which lost 10 bases and 0 bases, there was a span of 14 bases. Germline CDR1 SNHLY, CDR2 FYNNEI. This CDR3 region has 14 residues. CDR3 residues: CATQTETSTDTQYF. The CDR3 DNA sequence: TGTGCCACCCAGACAGAAACTAGCACAGATACGCAGTATTTT.

As concerns this clonotype: A read error may be the cause here, since a much bigger clone is one base away. The CDR3 loop reads CASSLGVAETYEQYF. In nucleotides, the CDR3 is TGTGCCAGCAGCTTGGGTGTAGCGGAGACCTACGAGCAGTACTTC. J is TRBJ2-7 and V is TRBV7-8, with a tentative D call TRBD2 (6 bases). The CDR3 extends over 15 amino acids. Between the trimmed V and J ends, which lost 3 bases and 2 bases, there was a span of 14 bases. CDR1 and CDR2 from the germline V gene are SGHVS and FQNEAQ.

V is TRBV2 and J is TRBJ2-7; D gene uncertain. Trimming took 7 bases from V and 0 from J, leaving 13 bases between them. CDR3 length: 14 residues. Per the germline V gene, CDR1 is SNHLY and CDR2 is FYNNEI. The CDR3: CASKSNPYSYEQYF. CDR3 DNA: TGTGCCAGCAAGAGCAACCCATACTCCTACGAGCAGTACTTC.

This clonotype showed up many times. The V call is TRBV7-2, the J call TRBJ2-1; D unresolved. V was cut by 4 bases and J by 7 bases, with 8 bases left in between. Per germline, CDR1 SGHTA and CDR2 FQGNSA. This CDR3 comprises 12 residues. In DNA, the CDR3 is TGTGCCAGCAGCTCCTTTGGAAATGAGCAGTTCTTC. Its protein product is CASSSFGNEQFF.

The V and J genes are TRBV7-9 and TRBJ1-2; no clear D. The CDR3 contains 15 residues. The V end lost 7 bases, the J end lost 6 bases, and 21 bases lay between the germline ends. Germline CDR1 SEHNR, CDR2 FQNEAQ (reference sequence). The DNA for the CDR3 is TGTGCCAGCACCCTACCTTCAGGCGGAAGAGATGGCTACACCTTC. Its protein is CASTLPSGGRDGYTF.

This clonotype was seen a handful of times. The chain uses TRBV12-3 or TRBV12-4 and TRBJ1-2; tentatively, D is TRBD1 (5 bases). V lost 8 bases, J lost 2 bases, and 18 bases lay in between. There are 15 residues in the CDR3. As DNA, the CDR3 is TGTGCCAGCTCTCCCCGGGGGTGGGGGAACTATGGCTACACCTTC. Translation: CASSPRGWGNYGYTF.

The V call is TRBV12-3 or TRBV12-4, the J call TRBJ1-1; TRBD1 aligns across 7 bases. The CDR3 is 16 amino acids. V gave up 3 bases and J gave up 3 bases; unmatched junction bases: 10. The CDR3 DNA reads as TGTGCCAGCAGTTTGGGACGAGGGGGCTTGGACACTGAAGCTTTCTTT. Its protein is CASSLGRGGLDTEAFF.

In this sample, this clonotype turned up a few times. This chain joins TRBV12-3 or TRBV12-4 and TRBJ2-2; TRBD2 matches 7 bases. The V segment lost 1 base and the J segment 6 bases; nucleotides outside the gene matches: 2. The CDR3 loop spans 14 amino acids. The CDR3 region has the DNA TGTGCCAGCAGTTTAGTTGGACTAGCCGGGGAGCTGTTTTTT. This translates into CASSLVGLAGELFF.